This T cell receptor beta chain was profiled in a study of T cell changes during pregnancy in multiple sclerosis. Using immunoSEQ multiplex PCR, the repertoire was profiled, and TCRdb retains in-frame clones only, with some absent. The sample records about 36,000 clones, roughly 91% being singletons. This clone was detected once. CDR1 is MDHEN, CDR2 SYDVKM, per germline. Between the trimmed V and J ends, which lost 5 bases and 4 bases, there was a span of 12 bases. The CDR3 runs 14 residues. The sample here was CD4+ T cells from peripheral blood mononuclear cells, taken in the second trimester of pregnancy. This TCR derives from a female donor in good health, enrolled as a control in a pregnancy study. The V and J genes are TRBV28 and TRBJ2-4; TRBD1 is a possible D gene (6 bases). The CDR3 DNA sequence: TGTGCCAGCAGTCCCCTGGGACAAAAAAACATTCAGTACTTC. Protein: CASSPLGQKNIQYF.